The T cell receptor (beta chain) under discussion was sequenced for a study of identical twins. Healthy Caucasians made up all donors. Template switching added a universal primer site; cDNA carried unique molecular identifiers. One entry per CDR3 protein, called by TCRdb with MiXCR from the 5' RACE reads. The sample records 500,000 to 650,000 distinct CDR3 sequences, around 7.4% being singletons. This clonotype was seen repeatedly, ten times or more. Its target is unknown. V shed 3 bases, J shed 4 bases, and the junction held 0 bases outside the gene matches. In germline, CDR1 is SGHRS, CDR2 YFSETQ. This CDR3 contains 13 residues. General study points: There were fewer insertions in abundant cord blood beta clonotypes, but memory repertoires showed no such pattern.

The sample also formed part of further work on yellow fever vaccine responses in identical twins.

This chain links TRBV5-1 with TRBJ2-5, with TRBD2 identical over 10 bases. The TCR was taken from a woman aged 18-29 years in good health. What was sequenced was PBMCs. In nucleotides, the CDR3 is TGCGCCAGCAGCTGGACTAGCGGAGAGACCCAGTACTTC. This encodes CASSWTSGETQYF.